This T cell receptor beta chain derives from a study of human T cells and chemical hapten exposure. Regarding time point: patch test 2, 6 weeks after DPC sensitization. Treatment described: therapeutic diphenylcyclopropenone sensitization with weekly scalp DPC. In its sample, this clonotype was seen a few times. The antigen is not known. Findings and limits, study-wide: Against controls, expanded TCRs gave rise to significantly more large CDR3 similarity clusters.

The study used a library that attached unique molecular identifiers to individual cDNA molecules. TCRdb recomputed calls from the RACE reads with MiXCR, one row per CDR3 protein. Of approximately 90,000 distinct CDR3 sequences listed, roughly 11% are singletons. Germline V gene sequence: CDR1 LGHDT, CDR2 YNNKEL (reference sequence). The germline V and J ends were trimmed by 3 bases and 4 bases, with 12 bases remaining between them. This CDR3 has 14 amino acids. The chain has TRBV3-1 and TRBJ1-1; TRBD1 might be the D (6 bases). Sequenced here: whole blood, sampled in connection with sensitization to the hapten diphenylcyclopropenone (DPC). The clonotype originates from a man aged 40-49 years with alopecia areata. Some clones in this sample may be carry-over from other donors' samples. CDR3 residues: CASSQEGGGTEAFF. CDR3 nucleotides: TGTGCCAGCAGCCAGGAGGGGGGAGGCACTGAAGCTTTCTTT.